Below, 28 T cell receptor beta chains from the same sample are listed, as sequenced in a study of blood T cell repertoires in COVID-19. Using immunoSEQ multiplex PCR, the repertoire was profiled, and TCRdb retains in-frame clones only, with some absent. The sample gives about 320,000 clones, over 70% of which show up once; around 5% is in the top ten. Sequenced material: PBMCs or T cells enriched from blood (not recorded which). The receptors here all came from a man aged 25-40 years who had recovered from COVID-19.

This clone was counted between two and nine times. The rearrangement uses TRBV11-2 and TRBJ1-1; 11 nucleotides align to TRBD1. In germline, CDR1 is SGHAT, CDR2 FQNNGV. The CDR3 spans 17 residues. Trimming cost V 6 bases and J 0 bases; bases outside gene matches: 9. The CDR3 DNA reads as TGTGCCAGCAGGGGGGGACAGGGGGTCCCTATGAACACTGAAGCTTTCTTT. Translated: CASRGGQGVPMNTEAFF. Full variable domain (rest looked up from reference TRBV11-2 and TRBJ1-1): EAGVAQSPRYKIIEKRQSVAFWCNPISGHATLYWYQQILGQGPKLLIQFQNNGVVDDSQLPKDRFSAERLKGVDSTLKIQPAKLEDSAVYLCASRGGQGVPMNTEAFFGQGTRLTVV.

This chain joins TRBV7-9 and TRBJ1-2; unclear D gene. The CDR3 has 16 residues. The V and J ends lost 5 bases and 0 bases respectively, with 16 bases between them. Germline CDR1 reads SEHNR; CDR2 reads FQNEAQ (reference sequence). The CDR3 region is CASSPSTPLANYGYTF. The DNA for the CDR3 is TGTGCCAGCAGCCCAAGCACGCCGTTAGCTAACTATGGCTACACCTTC.

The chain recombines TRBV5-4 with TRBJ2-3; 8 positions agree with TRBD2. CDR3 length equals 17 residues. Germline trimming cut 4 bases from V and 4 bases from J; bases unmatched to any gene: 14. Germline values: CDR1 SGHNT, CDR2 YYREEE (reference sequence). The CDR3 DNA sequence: TGTGCCAGCAGCAGTACCCGGGGGGCGGGGGGCGCAGATACGCAGTATTTT. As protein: CASSSTRGAGGADTQYF.

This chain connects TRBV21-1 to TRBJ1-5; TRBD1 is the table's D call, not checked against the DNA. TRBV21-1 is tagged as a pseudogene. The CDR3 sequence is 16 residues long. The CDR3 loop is CASSKERGYSNQPQHF. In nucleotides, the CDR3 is TGTGCCAGCAGCAAAGAAAGGGGCTATAGCAATCAGCCCCAGCATTTT.

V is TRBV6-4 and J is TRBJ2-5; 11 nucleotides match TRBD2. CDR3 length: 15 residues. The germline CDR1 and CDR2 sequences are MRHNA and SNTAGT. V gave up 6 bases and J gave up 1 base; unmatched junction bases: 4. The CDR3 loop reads CASSATSGGQETQYF. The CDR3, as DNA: TGTGCCAGCAGCGCCACTAGCGGGGGCCAAGAGACCCAGTACTTC.

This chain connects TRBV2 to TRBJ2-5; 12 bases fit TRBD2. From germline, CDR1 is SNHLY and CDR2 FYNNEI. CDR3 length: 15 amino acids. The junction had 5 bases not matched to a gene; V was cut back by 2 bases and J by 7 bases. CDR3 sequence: CASSETSGGRGTQYF. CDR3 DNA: TGTGCCAGCAGTGAAACTAGCGGGGGGAGGGGGACCCAGTACTTC.

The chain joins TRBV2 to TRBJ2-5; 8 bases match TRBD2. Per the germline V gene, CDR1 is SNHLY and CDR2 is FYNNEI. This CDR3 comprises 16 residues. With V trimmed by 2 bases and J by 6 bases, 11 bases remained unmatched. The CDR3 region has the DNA TGTGCCAGCAGTGAAACCCGGAGCGGGGGTAAGAAGACCCAGTACTTC. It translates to CASSETRSGGKKTQYF.

This chain's CDR3 is CASSLRRGSPLHF. The CDR3 coding sequence is TGTGCCAGCAGCTTGCGCAGGGGTTCACCCCTCCACTTT. The chain carries TRBV7-3 and TRBJ1-6; possibly TRBD1 for D (6 bases). This CDR3 has 13 residues. Germline CDR1 is SGHTA and CDR2 is FQGTGA. Trimming removed 3 bases at V and 9 bases at J, with 9 bases between.

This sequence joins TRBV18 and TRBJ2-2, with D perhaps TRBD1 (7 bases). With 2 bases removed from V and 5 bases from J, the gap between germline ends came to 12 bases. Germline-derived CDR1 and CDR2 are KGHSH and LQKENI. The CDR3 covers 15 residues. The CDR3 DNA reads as TGTGCCAGCTCACCAAGACAGGGAGGAACCGGGGAGCTGTTTTTT. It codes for CASSPRQGGTGELFF.

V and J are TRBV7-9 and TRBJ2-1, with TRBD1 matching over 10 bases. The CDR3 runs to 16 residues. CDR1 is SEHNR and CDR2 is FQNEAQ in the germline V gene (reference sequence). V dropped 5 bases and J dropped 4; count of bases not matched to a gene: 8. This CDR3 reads CASSPYGQGVYNEQFF. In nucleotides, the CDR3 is TGTGCCAGCAGCCCCTACGGACAGGGGGTTTACAATGAGCAGTTCTTC.

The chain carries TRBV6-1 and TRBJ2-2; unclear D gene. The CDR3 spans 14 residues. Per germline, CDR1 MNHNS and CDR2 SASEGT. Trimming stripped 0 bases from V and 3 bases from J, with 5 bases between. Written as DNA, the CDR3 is TGTGCCAGCAGTGAAGCCCCCGACACCGGGGAGCTGTTTTTT. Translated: CASSEAPDTGELFF.

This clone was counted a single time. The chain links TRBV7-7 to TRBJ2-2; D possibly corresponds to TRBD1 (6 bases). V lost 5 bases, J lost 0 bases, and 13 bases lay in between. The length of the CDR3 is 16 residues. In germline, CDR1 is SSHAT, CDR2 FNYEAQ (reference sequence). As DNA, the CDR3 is TGTGCCAGCAGCCCTAGGACAGCGGCGAACACCGGGGAGCTGTTTTTT. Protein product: CASSPRTAANTGELFF.

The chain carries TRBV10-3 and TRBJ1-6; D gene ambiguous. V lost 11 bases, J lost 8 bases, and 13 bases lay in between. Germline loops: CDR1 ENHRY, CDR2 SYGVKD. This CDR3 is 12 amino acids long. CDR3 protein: CAPSVGDSPLHF. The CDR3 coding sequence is TGTGCCCCCTCGGTAGGAGATTCACCCCTCCACTTT.

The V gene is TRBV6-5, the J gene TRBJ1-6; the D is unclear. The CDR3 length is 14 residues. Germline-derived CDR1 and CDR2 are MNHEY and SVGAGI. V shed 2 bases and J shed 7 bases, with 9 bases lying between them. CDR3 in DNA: TGTGCCAGCAGTTACGCCGAGGGAAATTCACCCCTCCACTTT. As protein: CASSYAEGNSPLHF.

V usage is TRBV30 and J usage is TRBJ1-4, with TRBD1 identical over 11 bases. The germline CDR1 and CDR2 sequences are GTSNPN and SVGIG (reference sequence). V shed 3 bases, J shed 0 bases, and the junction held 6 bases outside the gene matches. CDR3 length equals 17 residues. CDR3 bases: TGTGCCTGGAGCTCTCCGGGACAGGGGGCAACTAATGAAAAACTGTTTTTT. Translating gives CAWSSPGQGATNEKLFF.

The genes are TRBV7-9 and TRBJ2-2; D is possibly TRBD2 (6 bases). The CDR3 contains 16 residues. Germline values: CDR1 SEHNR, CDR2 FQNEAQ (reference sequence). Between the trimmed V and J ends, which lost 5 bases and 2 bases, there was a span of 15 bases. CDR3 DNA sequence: TGTGCCAGCAGCAGGCGCGGAGGGGTTAACACCGGGGAGCTGTTTTTT. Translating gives CASSRRGGVNTGELFF.

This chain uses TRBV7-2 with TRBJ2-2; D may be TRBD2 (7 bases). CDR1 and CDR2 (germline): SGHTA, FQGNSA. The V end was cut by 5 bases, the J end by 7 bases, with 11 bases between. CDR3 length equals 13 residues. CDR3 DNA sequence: TGTGCCAGCAGCCGGGGGGCAATCGGGGAGCTGTTTTTT. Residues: CASSRGAIGELFF.

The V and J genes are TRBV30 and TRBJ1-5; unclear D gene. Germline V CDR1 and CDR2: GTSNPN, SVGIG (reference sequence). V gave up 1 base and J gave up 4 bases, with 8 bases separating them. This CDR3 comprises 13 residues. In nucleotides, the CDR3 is TGTGCCTGGAGTGGACGGGGAAATCAGCCCCAGCATTTT. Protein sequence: CAWSGRGNQPQHF.

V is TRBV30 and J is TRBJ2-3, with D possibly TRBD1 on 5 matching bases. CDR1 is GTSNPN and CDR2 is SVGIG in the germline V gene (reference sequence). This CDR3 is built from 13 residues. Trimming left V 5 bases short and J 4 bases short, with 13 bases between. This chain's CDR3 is CAWGQGIPDTQYF. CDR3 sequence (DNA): TGTGCCTGGGGCCAGGGAATCCCAGATACGCAGTATTTT.

CDR3 loop: CASSPRSQVGTGELFF. The CDR3 DNA sequence: TGTGCCAGCAGTCCCCGAAGCCAGGTAGGCACCGGGGAGCTGTTTTTT. V gene TRBV27 combines with J gene TRBJ2-2; D not resolved. V was cut by 5 bases and J by 4 bases, with 17 bases left in between. The germline V gene encodes CDR1 MNHEY and CDR2 SMNVEV (reference sequence). The CDR3 sequence is 16 residues long.

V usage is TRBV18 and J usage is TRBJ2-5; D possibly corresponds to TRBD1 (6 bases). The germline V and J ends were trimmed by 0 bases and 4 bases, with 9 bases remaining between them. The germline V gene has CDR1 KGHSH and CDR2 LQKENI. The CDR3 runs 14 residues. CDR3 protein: CASSPPQGRETQYF. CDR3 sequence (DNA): TGTGCCAGCTCACCACCGCAGGGGCGAGAGACCCAGTACTTC.

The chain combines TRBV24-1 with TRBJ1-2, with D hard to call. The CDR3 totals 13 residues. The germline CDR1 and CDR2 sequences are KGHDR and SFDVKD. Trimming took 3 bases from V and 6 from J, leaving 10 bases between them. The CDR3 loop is CATSDPVNHGYTF. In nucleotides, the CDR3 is TGTGCCACCAGTGATCCGGTGAACCATGGCTACACCTTC.

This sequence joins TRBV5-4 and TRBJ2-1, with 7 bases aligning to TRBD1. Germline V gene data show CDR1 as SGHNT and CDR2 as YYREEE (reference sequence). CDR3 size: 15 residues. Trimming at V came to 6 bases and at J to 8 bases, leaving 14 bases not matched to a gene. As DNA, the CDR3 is TGTGCCAGCACCCCCTCCGGGACAGCTCGGGATGAGCAGTTCTTC. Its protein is CASTPSGTARDEQFF.

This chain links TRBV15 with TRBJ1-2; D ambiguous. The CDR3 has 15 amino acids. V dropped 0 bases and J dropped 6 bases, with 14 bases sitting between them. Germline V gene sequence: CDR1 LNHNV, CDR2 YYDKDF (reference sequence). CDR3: CATSRDLQLRDGYTF. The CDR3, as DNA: TGTGCCACCAGCAGAGATCTACAGCTGAGGGATGGCTACACCTTC.

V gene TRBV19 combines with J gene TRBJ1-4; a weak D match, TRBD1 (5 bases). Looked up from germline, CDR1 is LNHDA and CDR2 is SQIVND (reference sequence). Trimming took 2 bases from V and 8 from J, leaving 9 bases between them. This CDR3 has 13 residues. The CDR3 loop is CASSIRGGEKLFF. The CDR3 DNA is TGTGCCAGTAGTATAAGGGGTGGCGAAAAACTGTTTTTT. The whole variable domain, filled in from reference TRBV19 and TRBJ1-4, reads DGGITQSPKYLFRKEGQNVTLSCEQNLNHDAMYWYRQDPGQGLRLIYYSQIVNDFQKGDIAEGYSVSREKKESFPLTVTSAQKNPTAFYLCASSIRGGEKLFFGSGTQLSVL.

The CDR3 nucleotides are TGTGCCAGTAGTTTCTCGCGGGGGAACCTATACAATGAGCAGTTCTTC. Its translation: CASSFSRGNLYNEQFF. The chain joins TRBV19 to TRBJ2-1, with 7 bases lining up with TRBD2. V gave up 5 bases and J gave up 4 bases; unmatched junction bases: 11. The length of the CDR3 is 16 residues. Germline CDR1 and CDR2: LNHDA and SQIVND (reference sequence).

In DNA, the CDR3 is TGTGCCAGCTCCCAACCGGGTAGAAATCAGCCCCAGCATTTT. Translation gives CASSQPGRNQPQHF. The chain links TRBV18 to TRBJ1-5; no definite D call. The V gene's germline CDR1 is KGHSH and CDR2 LQKENI. The length of the CDR3 is 14 residues. Trimming shortened V by 6 bases and J by 4 bases, and 13 bases separated the two germline ends.

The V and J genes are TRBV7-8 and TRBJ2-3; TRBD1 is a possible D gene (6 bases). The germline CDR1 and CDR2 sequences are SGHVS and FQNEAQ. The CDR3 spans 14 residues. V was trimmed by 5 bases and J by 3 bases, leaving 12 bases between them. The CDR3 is CASSKDQGTDTQYF. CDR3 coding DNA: TGTGCCAGCAGCAAAGATCAGGGGACAGATACGCAGTATTTT.